This is a list of T cell receptor beta chains from one sample in a study of shared clonotypes between healthy human individuals. This table comes from immunoSEQ multiplex PCR, and its TCRdb copy is limited to in-frame clones, with some not included. This table holds millions of clones, 93% found once. Sequences were obtained from naive CD4+ T cells from PBMCs. These receptors were collected from a man younger than 35 in good health. Some clones in this sample may be carry-over from other donors' samples. The CDR3 runs from the conserved cysteine through the conserved F or W. The D gene is left open where the match is weak. Size tells how often a clone was seen (once, few, many) or the class of an expanded clone, and some rows leave it out.

D gene: .
clone size: .
V gene: TRBV4-2
J gene: TRBJ2-4
CDR3 protein: CASSQESLASNIQYF
CDR3 DNA: TGTGCCAGCAGCCAAGAATCCCTAGCGAGCAACATTCAGTACTTC

D gene: TRBD1
clone size: .
V gene: TRBV5-1
J gene: TRBJ1-2
CDR3 protein: CASSRGTGKGYGYTF
CDR3 DNA: TGCGCCAGCAGCCGGGGGACAGGGAAGGGGTATGGCTACACCTTC

D gene: TRBD2
clone size: .
V gene: TRBV2
J gene: TRBJ2-7
CDR3 protein: CASSEAGLPGLAYSYEQYF
CDR3 DNA: TGTGCCAGCAGTGAAGCGGGGCTGCCGGGACTAGCCTACTCGTACGAGCAGTACTTC

D gene: .
clone size: .
V gene: TRBV30
J gene: TRBJ2-6
CDR3 protein: CAWSGRFASGANVLTF
CDR3 DNA: TGTGCCTGGAGTGGAAGATTTGCATCTGGGGCCAACGTCCTGACTTTC

D gene: .
clone size: .
V gene: TRBV6-5
J gene: TRBJ2-7
CDR3 protein: CASSYSRRGWYEQYF
CDR3 DNA: TGTGCCAGCAGTTACTCGAGGAGGGGGTGGTACGAGCAGTACTTC

D gene: .
clone size: once
V gene: TRBV5-4
J gene: TRBJ2-7
CDR3 protein: CASSLGAPGEQYF
CDR3 DNA: TGTGCCAGCAGCTTGGGAGCCCCAGGGGAGCAGTACTTC

D gene: .
clone size: once
V gene: TRBV2
J gene: TRBJ1-4
CDR3 protein: CASSEQGSHEKLFF
CDR3 DNA: TGTGCCAGCAGTGAACAGGGAAGTCATGAAAAACTGTTTTTT

D gene: TRBD1
clone size: once
V gene: TRBV28
J gene: TRBJ1-1
CDR3 protein: CASSIPPGQGNTEAFF
CDR3 DNA: TGTGCCAGCAGTATCCCGCCGGGACAGGGGAACACTGAAGCTTTCTTT

D gene: TRBD1
clone size: once
V gene: TRBV29-1
J gene: TRBJ1-1
CDR3 protein: CSVARTGSGYTEAFF
CDR3 DNA: TGCAGCGTTGCTCGGACAGGGTCGGGTTACACTGAAGCTTTCTTT

D gene: .
clone size: .
V gene: TRBV5-4
J gene: TRBJ2-7
CDR3 protein: CASSLLSGSAYEQYF
CDR3 DNA: TGTGCCAGCAGCCTTCTGTCCGGGAGTGCCTACGAGCAGTACTTC

D gene: .
clone size: .
V gene: TRBV4-1
J gene: TRBJ2-7
CDR3 protein: CASSHNPRTRLYEQYF
CDR3 DNA: TGCGCCAGCAGCCATAACCCCCGGACCAGACTATACGAGCAGTACTTC

D gene: .
clone size: .
V gene: TRBV13
J gene: TRBJ1-5
CDR3 protein: CASSLGLSDQPQHF
CDR3 DNA: TGTGCCAGCAGCTTGGGACTCTCCGACCAGCCCCAGCATTTT

D gene: TRBD1
clone size: .
V gene: TRBV28
J gene: TRBJ1-4
CDR3 protein: CASSLLTTGEEKLFF
CDR3 DNA: TGTGCCAGCAGTTTACTTACGACAGGGGAGGAAAAACTGTTTTTT

D gene: TRBD1
clone size: .
V gene: TRBV7-9
J gene: TRBJ1-4
CDR3 protein: CASSARRQGEKLFF
CDR3 DNA: TGTGCCAGCAGCGCACGGCGACAGGGAGAAAAACTGTTTTTT

D gene: .
clone size: .
V gene: TRBV11-2
J gene: TRBJ2-3
CDR3 protein: CASSLGRLDTQYF
CDR3 DNA: TGTGCCAGCAGCTTAGGCAGACTAGATACGCAGTATTTT

D gene: .
clone size: .
V gene: TRBV5-1
J gene: TRBJ2-7
CDR3 protein: CASSLGLGNEQYF
CDR3 DNA: TGCGCCAGCAGCTTGGGGCTCGGAAACGAGCAGTACTTC

D gene: TRBD2
clone size: .
V gene: TRBV4-2
J gene: TRBJ2-3
CDR3 protein: CASSQAPSGLASTDTQYF
CDR3 DNA: TGTGCCAGCAGCCAAGCTCCGTCGGGACTAGCTTCAACAGATACGCAGTATTTT

D gene: TRBD1
clone size: .
V gene: TRBV5-4
J gene: TRBJ1-2
CDR3 protein: CASSSYLESRTGLNGYTF
CDR3 DNA: TGTGCCAGCAGCTCCTACCTAGAAAGCCGGACAGGGTTGAATGGCTACACCTTC